This T cell receptor (beta chain) was sequenced for a study of blood T cell repertoires in COVID-19. Study as a whole: The United States, Italy and Spain were the sources of the acute and convalescent COVID-19 samples.

Seattle researchers signed up patients amid active infection and tracked them longitudinally. Per the study methods: Estimates of nucleated cell counts were drawn from the amplification of reference gene primers. Repertoires were generated with immunoSEQ multiplex PCR, while TCRdb's copy carries only in-frame clones and drops some. V and J calls and clone size are given by that table; D and trimming were obtained from the DNA. Among under 250,000 clones listed, approximately 90% were seen once. In germline, CDR1 is MGHRA, CDR2 YSYEKL. V dropped 0 bases and J dropped 3 bases, with 12 bases sitting between them. This CDR3 contains 15 residues.

The sequencing input was peripheral blood. This TCR was sampled from a man between 60 and 70 years old with COVID-19, enrolled during active disease. J is TRBJ2-7 and V is TRBV4-1; D perhaps matches TRBD2 (6 bases). The CDR3 coding sequence is TGCGCCAGCAGCCAAGACGGACTATCCCTCTACGAGCAGTACTTC. It yields the protein CASSQDGLSLYEQYF.